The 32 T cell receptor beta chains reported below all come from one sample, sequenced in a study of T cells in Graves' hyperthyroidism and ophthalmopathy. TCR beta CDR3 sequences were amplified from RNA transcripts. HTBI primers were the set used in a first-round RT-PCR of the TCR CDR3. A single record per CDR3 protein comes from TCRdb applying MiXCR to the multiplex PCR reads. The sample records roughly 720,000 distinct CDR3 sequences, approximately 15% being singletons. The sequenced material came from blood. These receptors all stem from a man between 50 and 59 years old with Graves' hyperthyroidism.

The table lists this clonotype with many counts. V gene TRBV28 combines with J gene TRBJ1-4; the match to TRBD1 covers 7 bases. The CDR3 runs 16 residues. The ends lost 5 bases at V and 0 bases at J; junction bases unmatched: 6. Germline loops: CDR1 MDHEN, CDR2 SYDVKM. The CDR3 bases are TGTGCCAGCAGTCGACTGGGACAGTCAACTAATGAAAAACTGTTTTTT. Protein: CASSRLGQSTNEKLFF.

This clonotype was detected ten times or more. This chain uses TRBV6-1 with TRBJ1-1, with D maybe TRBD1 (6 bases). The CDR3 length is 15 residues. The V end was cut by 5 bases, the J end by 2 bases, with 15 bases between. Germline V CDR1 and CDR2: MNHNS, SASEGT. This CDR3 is CASSYMTGVNTEAFF. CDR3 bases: TGTGCCAGCAGTTATATGACAGGAGTAAACACTGAAGCTTTCTTT.

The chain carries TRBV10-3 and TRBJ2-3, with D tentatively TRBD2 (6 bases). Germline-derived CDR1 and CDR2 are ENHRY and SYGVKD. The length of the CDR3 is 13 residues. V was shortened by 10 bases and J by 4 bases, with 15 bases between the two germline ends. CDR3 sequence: CATLTRGADTQYF. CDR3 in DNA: TGTGCCACTCTGACTAGAGGGGCAGATACGCAGTATTTT.

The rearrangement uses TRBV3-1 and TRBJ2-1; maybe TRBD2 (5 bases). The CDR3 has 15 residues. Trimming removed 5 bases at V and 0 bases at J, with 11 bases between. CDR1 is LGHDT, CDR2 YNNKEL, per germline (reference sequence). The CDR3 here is CASSRLQSSYNEQFF. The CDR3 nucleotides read TGTGCCAGCAGCAGACTACAGAGCTCCTACAATGAGCAGTTCTTC.

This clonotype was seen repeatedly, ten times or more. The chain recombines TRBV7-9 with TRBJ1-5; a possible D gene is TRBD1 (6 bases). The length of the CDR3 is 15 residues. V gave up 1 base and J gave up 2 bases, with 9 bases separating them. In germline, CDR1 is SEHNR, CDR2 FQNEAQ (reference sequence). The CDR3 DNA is TGTGCCAGCAGCTTAGGGGCAGGGGGCAATCAGCCCCAGCATTTT. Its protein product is CASSLGAGGNQPQHF.

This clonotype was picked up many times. The CDR3 nucleotides read TGCAGTGCTACCCGGGACAGAACCTACGAGCAGTACTTC. Protein: CSATRDRTYEQYF. The rearrangement links TRBV20-1 to TRBJ2-7; 7 nucleotides agree with TRBD1. Germline V gene lookup returns CDR1 DFQATT and CDR2 SNEGSKA (reference sequence). The CDR3 length is 13 residues. The trim removed 4 bases at V and 2 bases at J, leaving 5 bases unmatched.

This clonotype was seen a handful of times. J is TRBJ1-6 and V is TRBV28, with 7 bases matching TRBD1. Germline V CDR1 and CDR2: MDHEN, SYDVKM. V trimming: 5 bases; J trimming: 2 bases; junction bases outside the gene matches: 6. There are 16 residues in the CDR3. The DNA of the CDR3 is TGTGCCAGCAGTAGAGGGGGCGATCCCTATAATTCACCCCTCCACTTT. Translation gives CASSRGGDPYNSPLHF.

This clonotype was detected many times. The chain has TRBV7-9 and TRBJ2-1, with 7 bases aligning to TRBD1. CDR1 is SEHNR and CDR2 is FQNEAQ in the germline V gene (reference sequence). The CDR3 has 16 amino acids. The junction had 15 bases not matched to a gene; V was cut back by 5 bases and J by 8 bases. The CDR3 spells CASSGKTGSSVYEQFF. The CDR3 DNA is TGTGCCAGCAGCGGGAAGACAGGGTCCTCGGTCTATGAGCAGTTCTTC. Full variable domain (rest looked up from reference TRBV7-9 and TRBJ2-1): DTGVSQNPRHKITKRGQNVTFRCDPISEHNRLYWYRQTLGQGPEFLTYFQNEAQLEKSRLLSDRFSAERPKGSFSTLEIQRTEQGDSAMYLCASSGKTGSSVYEQFFGPGTRLTVL.

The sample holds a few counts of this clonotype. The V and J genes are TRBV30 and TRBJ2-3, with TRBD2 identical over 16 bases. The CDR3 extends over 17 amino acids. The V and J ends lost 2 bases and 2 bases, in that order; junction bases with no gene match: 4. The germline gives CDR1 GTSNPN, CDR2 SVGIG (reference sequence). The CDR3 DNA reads TGTGCCTGGAGTATGGGACTAGCGGGAGGGCCCACAGATACGCAGTATTTT. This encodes CAWSMGLAGGPTDTQYF.

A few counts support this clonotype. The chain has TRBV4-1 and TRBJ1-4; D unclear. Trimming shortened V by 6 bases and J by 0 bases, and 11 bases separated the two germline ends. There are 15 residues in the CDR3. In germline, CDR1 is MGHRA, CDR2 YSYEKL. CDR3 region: CASRFGRATNEKLFF. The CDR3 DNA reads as TGCGCCAGCAGATTCGGACGGGCAACTAATGAAAAACTGTTTTTT.

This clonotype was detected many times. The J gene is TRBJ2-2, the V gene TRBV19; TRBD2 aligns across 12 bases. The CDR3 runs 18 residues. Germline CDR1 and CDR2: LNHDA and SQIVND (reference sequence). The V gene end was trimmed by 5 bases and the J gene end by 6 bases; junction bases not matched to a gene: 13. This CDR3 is CASSFRLAGAKGPGELFF. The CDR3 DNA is TGTGCCAGTAGTTTCCGACTAGCGGGAGCGAAGGGGCCCGGGGAGCTGTTTTTT.

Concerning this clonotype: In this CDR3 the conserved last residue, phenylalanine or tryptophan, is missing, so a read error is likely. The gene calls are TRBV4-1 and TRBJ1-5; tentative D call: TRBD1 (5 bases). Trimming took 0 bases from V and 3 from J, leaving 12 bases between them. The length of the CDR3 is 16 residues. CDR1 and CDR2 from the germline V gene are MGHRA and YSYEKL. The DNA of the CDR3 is TGCGCCAGCAGCCAAGATGGCAGGGCCAACAATCAGCCCCAGCATTCT. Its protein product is CASSQDGRANNQPQHS.

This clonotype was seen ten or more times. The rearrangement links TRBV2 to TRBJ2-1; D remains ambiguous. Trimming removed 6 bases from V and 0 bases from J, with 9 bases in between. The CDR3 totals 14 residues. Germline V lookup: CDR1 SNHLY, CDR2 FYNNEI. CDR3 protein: CASRVYRSYNEQFF. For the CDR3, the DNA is TGTGCCAGCAGGGTGTACCGCTCCTACAATGAGCAGTTCTTC.

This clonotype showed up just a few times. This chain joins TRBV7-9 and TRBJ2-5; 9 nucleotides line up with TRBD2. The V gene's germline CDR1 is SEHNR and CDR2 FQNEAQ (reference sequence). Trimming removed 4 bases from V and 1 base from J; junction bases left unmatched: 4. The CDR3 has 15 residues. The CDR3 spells CASSSATSGQETQYF. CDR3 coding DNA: TGTGCCAGCAGCTCGGCGACTAGCGGCCAAGAGACCCAGTACTTC.

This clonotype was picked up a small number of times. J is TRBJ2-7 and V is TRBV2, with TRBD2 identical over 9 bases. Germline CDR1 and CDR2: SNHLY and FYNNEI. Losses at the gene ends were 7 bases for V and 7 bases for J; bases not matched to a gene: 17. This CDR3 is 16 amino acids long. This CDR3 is CASTKAAGLAREEQYF. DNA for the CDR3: TGTGCCAGCACCAAAGCTGCGGGACTAGCTCGGGAGGAGCAGTACTTC.

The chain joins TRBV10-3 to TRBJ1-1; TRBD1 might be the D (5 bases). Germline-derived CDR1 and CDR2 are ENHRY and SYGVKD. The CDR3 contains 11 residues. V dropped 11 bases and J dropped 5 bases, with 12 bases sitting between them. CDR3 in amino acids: CASGGGTEAFF. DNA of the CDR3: TGTGCCTCCGGGGGAGGGACTGAAGCTTTCTTT.

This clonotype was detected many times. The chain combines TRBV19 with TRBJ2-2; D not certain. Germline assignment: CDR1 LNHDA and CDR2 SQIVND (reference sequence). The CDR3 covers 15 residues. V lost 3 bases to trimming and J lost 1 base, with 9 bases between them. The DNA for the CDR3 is TGTGCCAGTAGTATCCAGCGCGGGAACACCGGGGAGCTGTTTTTT. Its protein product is CASSIQRGNTGELFF.

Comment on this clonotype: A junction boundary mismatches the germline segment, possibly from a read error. The CDR3 reads CASSPAPSGGMGDTRYF. CDR3 coding DNA: TGTGCCAGCAGTCCCGCCCCTTCTGGCGGGATGGGAGATACGCGGTATTTT. J is TRBJ2-3 and V is TRBV14; D might be TRBD2 (6 bases). The CDR3 consists of 17 residues. Germline CDR1 and CDR2: SGHDN and FVKESK.

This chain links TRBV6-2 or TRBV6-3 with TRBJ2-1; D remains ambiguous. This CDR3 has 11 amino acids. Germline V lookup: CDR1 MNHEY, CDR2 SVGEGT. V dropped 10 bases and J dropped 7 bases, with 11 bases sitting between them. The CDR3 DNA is TGTGCCACCGAAGTGAGGAATGAGCAGTTCTTC. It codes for CATEVRNEQFF.

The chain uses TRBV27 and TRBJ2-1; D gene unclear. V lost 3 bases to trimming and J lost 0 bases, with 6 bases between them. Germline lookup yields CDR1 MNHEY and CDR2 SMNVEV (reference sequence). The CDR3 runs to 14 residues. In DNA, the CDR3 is TGTGCCAGCAGTTTGATCAACTCCTACAATGAGCAGTTCTTC. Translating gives CASSLINSYNEQFF.

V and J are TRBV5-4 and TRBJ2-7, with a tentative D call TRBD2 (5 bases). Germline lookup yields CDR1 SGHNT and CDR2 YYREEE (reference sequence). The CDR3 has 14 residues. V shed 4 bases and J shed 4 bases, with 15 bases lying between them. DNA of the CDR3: TGTGCCAGCAGCCGCCACCCACTAGAGTACGAGCAGTACTTC. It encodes CASSRHPLEYEQYF.

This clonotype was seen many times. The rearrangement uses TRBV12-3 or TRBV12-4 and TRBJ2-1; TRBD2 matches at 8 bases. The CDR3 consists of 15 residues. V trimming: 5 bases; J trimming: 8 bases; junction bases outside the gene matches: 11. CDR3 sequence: CASSLISGSADEQFF. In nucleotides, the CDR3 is TGTGCCAGCAGTCTCATAAGCGGGAGTGCGGATGAGCAGTTCTTC.

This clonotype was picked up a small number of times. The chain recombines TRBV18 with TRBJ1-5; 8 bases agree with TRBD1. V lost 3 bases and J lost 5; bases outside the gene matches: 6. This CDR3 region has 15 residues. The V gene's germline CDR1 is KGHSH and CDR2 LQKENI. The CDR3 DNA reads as TGTGCCAGCTCACCTCCTGGCAGGGGGCATCAGCCCCAGCATTTT. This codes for CASSPPGRGHQPQHF.

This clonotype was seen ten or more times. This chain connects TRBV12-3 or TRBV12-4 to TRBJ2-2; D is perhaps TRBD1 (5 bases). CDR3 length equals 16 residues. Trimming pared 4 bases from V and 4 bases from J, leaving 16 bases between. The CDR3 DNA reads TGTGCCAGCAGTTATGGCCTCGACAGCCCCACCGGGGAGCTGTTTTTT. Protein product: CASSYGLDSPTGELFF.

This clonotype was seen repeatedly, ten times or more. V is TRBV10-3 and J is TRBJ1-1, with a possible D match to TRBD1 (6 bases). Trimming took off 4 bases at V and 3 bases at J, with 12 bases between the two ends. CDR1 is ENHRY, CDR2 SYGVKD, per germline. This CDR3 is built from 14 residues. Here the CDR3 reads CAISVRGGDTEAFF. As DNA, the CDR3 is TGTGCCATCAGTGTAAGGGGGGGGGACACTGAAGCTTTCTTT.

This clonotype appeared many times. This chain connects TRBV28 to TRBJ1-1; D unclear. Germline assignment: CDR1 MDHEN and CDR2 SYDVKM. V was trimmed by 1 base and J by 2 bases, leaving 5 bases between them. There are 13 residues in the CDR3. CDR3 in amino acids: CASSLYHNTEAFF. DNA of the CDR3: TGTGCCAGCAGTTTATACCACAACACTGAAGCTTTCTTT. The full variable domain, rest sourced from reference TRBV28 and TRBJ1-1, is DVKVTQSSRYLVKRTGEKVFLECVQDMDHENMFWYRQDPGLGLRLIYFSYDVKMKEKGDIPEGYSVSREKKERFSLILESASTNQTSMYLCASSLYHNTEAFFGQGTRLTVV.

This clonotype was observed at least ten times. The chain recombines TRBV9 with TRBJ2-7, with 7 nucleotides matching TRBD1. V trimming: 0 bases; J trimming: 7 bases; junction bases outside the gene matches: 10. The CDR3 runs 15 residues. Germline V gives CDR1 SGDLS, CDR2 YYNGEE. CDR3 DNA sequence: TGTGCCAGCAGCGTAGGAGGGGGCGCGATATTGGAGCAGTACTTC. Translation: CASSVGGGAILEQYF.

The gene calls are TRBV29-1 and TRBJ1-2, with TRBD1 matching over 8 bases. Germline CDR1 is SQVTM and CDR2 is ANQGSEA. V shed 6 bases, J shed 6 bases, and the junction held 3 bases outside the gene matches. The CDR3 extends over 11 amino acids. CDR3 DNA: TGCAGCGTCCAGGGGGCGAATGGCTACACCTTC. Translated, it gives CSVQGANGYTF. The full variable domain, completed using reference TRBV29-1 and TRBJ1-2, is SAVISQKPSRDICQRGTSLTIQCQVDSQVTMMFWYRQQPGQSLTLIATANQGSEATYESGFVIDKFPISRPNLTFSTLTVSNMSPEDSSIYLCSVQGANGYTFGSGTRLTVV.

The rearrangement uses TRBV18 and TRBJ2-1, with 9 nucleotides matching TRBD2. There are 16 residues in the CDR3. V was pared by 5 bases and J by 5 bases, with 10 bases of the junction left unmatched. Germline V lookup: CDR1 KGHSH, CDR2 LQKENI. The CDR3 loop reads CASSFLAGVGHNEQFF. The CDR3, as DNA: TGTGCCAGCTCATTCTTAGCGGGAGTCGGCCACAATGAGCAGTTCTTC.

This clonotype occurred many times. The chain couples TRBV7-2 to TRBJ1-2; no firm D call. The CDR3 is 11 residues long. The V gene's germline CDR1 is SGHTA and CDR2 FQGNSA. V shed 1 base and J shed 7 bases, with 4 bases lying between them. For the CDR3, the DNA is TGTGCCAGCAGCTTAGGTTCTGGCTACACCTTC. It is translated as CASSLGSGYTF.

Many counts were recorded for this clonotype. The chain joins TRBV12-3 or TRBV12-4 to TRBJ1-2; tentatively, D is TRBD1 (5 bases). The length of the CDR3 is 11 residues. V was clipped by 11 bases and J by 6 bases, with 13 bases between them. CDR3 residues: CACKGDHGYTF. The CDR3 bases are TGTGCCTGTAAAGGGGACCATGGCTACACCTTC.

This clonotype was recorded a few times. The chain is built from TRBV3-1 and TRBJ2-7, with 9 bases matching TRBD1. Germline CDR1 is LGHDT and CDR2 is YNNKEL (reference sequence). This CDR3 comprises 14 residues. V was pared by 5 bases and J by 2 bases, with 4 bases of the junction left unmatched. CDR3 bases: TGTGCCAGCAGCACACGGGACAGGGCCTACGAGCAGTACTTC. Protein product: CASSTRDRAYEQYF.